The clone carrying this TCR beta chain showed up just once. CDR1 is SGHNT and CDR2 is YENEEA in the germline V gene. Trimming cost V 5 bases and J 5 bases; bases outside gene matches: 12. This CDR3 is 16 amino acids long. Libraries were prepared by immunoSEQ multiplex PCR; TCRdb keeps only in-frame clonotypes and omits some of them. The sample includes a few hundred thousand clones, over 80% of them seen just once. This sample was taken from a study of blood T cell repertoires in COVID-19. Overall study: The United States, Italy and Spain supplied acute and convalescent COVID-19 samples.

The chain recombines TRBV11-3 with TRBJ2-5; 9 bases are shared with TRBD2. This receptor was identified in a man aged 25 to 45 who had recovered from COVID-19. Sequenced sample: PBMCs or T cells enriched from blood (not recorded which). CDR3 residues: CASSKGGLAGGETQYF. The CDR3 DNA follows: TGTGCCAGCAGCAAAGGGGGACTAGCCGGGGGTGAGACCCAGTACTTC. Looking up the rest from reference TRBV11-3 and TRBJ2-5 gives the full variable domain: EAGVVQSPRYKIIEKKQPVAFWCNPISGHNTLYWYLQNLGQGPELLIRYENEEAVDDSQLPKDRFSAERLKGVDSTLKIQPAELGDSAVYLCASSKGGLAGGETQYFGPGTRLLVL.